The 27 T cell receptor beta chains in this list originate from one sample, sequenced in a study of long-term antiretroviral therapy in people with HIV. Survey-level immunoSEQ v3.0 assays were run. The data were produced by immunoSEQ multiplex PCR, yet TCRdb's version contains in-frame clones alone and is incomplete. The data hold some 16,000 clones, with about 84% observed a single time. The sequences come from unsorted PBMCs, collected 0.1 years before starting antiretroviral therapy. The receptors come from a man aged 18 to 30 with HIV.

CDR3: CASSPGRLHTGELFF. The CDR3 nucleotides read TGCGCCAGCTCCCCAGGGAGGTTGCACACCGGGGAGCTGTTTTTT. This sequence joins TRBV5-1 and TRBJ2-2; weak D call: TRBD2 (6 bases). Trimming removed 7 bases from V and 3 bases from J, with 16 bases in between. Germline V lookup: CDR1 SGHRS, CDR2 YFSETQ. This CDR3 is built from 15 residues.

The chain recombines TRBV10-3 with TRBJ2-7; D unclear. The germline V gene has CDR1 ENHRY and CDR2 SYGVKD. V was shortened by 0 bases and J by 4 bases, with 10 bases between the two germline ends. The CDR3 extends over 14 amino acids. For the CDR3, the DNA is TGTGCCATCAGTGAGTCCTCGGATATTTACGAGCAGTACTTC. It specifies CAISESSDIYEQYF.

The CDR3 is CASSPQSIRASTDTQYF. In nucleotides, the CDR3 is TGTGCCAGCTCACCACAAAGCATACGGGCTAGCACAGATACGCAGTATTTT. The V call is TRBV18, the J call TRBJ2-3; D is ambiguous. V was pared by 1 base and J by 0 bases, with 14 bases between. This CDR3 is built from 17 residues. Germline assignment: CDR1 KGHSH and CDR2 LQKENI.

V is TRBV7-8 and J is TRBJ2-7; 9 positions match TRBD1. Germline V gene lookup returns CDR1 SGHVS and CDR2 FQNEAQ. V was clipped by 4 bases and J by 3 bases; unmatched bases: 16. The CDR3 has 18 amino acids. DNA for the CDR3: TGTGCCAGCAGCTCCACTACCCCCGGGACAGGGAGTTTCTACGAGCAGTACTTC. Translated: CASSSTTPGTGSFYEQYF.

This chain connects TRBV7-8 to TRBJ2-1, with 7 bases aligning to TRBD2. The germline V gene encodes CDR1 SGHVS and CDR2 FQNEAQ. V dropped 0 bases and J dropped 10; count of bases not matched to a gene: 6. The length of the CDR3 is 14 residues. CDR3 DNA: TGTGCCAGCAGCTTAGCGGGAGGGGCGTGGGAGCAGTTCTTC. Encoded protein: CASSLAGGAWEQFF.

The chain links TRBV27 to TRBJ2-7; 7 nucleotides align to TRBD2. This CDR3 has 15 amino acids. V gave up 2 bases and J gave up 2 bases; unmatched junction bases: 6. CDR1 and CDR2 from the germline V gene are MNHEY and SMNVEV (reference sequence). This chain's CDR3 is CASSLAGVHPYEQYF. The CDR3, as DNA: TGTGCCAGCAGTTTAGCGGGAGTCCACCCCTACGAGCAGTACTTC.

The rearrangement joins TRBV4-3 to TRBJ2-1, with TRBD2 as a possible D gene (5 bases). The CDR3 is made up of 19 amino acids. The germline V gene has CDR1 LGHNA and CDR2 YSLEER. V lost 4 bases to trimming and J lost 5 bases, with 27 bases between them. Here the CDR3 DNA reads TGCGCCAGCAGCCGAAAAACCGTTCCCGTAGCGCTGGGTCACAATGAGCAGTTCTTC. It encodes CASSRKTVPVALGHNEQFF.

The V gene is TRBV19, the J gene TRBJ2-4; weak D call: TRBD1 (6 bases). This CDR3 has 14 residues. Germline lookup yields CDR1 LNHDA and CDR2 SQIVND (reference sequence). The V end lost 6 bases, the J end lost 3 bases, and 12 bases lay between the germline ends. CDR3 sequence: CASSPEGGKNIQYF. The CDR3 DNA is TGTGCCAGTAGCCCCGAAGGGGGCAAAAACATTCAGTACTTC.

This rearrangement joins TRBV7-2 to TRBJ2-3, with D perhaps matching TRBD2 (5 bases). Germline V gene data show CDR1 as SGHTA and CDR2 as FQGNSA. The CDR3 spans 15 residues. Trimming shortened V by 1 base and J by 4 bases, and 12 bases separated the two germline ends. The CDR3 here is CASSLVRSGSDTQYF. Written as DNA, the CDR3 is TGTGCCAGCAGCTTAGTGAGGAGCGGCTCAGATACGCAGTATTTT.

V and J are TRBV18 and TRBJ2-7, with D possibly matching TRBD1 (6 bases). The CDR3 runs to 14 residues. Trimming shortened V by 2 bases and J by 2 bases, and 10 bases separated the two germline ends. The V gene's germline CDR1 is KGHSH and CDR2 LQKENI. CDR3 loop: CASSPYGQTYEQYF. Written as DNA, the CDR3 is TGTGCCAGCTCACCATACGGACAGACCTACGAGCAGTACTTC.

This chain connects TRBV11-1 to TRBJ2-2; D remains ambiguous. The CDR3 spans 15 residues. The ends were cut back, 6 bases at V and 5 bases at J, with 16 bases in the middle. Per the germline V gene, CDR1 is SGHAT and CDR2 is FQDESV (reference sequence). Here the CDR3 DNA reads TGTGCCAGCAGAACCCCCAGCCCCGATACCGGGGAGCTGTTTTTT. It is translated as CASRTPSPDTGELFF.

V is TRBV5-1 and J is TRBJ2-1; 7 bases line up with TRBD2. The CDR3 contains 14 residues. Germline V gene sequence: CDR1 SGHRS, CDR2 YFSETQ. J lost 8 bases, V lost 4 bases, and 9 bases had no gene match. For the CDR3, the DNA is TGCGCCAGCAGCCCCTCGTGGGGGGGGTATGAGCAGTTCTTC. Encoded protein: CASSPSWGGYEQFF.

This clone is medium-sized by share. V usage is TRBV14 and J usage is TRBJ1-1, with a weak D call TRBD1 (6 bases). V gave up 4 bases and J gave up 0 bases, with 15 bases separating them. This CDR3 is built from 16 residues. Germline V gives CDR1 SGHDN, CDR2 FVKESK. The CDR3 loop is CASSRKRGGVNTEAFF. Here the CDR3 DNA reads TGTGCCAGCAGCCGGAAAAGGGGGGGGGTGAACACTGAAGCTTTCTTT. Looking up the rest from reference TRBV14 and TRBJ1-1 gives the full variable domain: EAGVTQFPSHSVIEKGQTVTLRCDPISGHDNLYWYRRVMGKEIKFLLHFVKESKQDESGMPNNRFLAERTGGTYSTLKVQPAELEDSGVYFCASSRKRGGVNTEAFFGQGTRLTVV.

This rearrangement joins TRBV7-9 to TRBJ2-1; 7 nucleotides align to TRBD2. With 3 bases clipped from V and 0 bases from J, the junction kept 2 bases outside the gene matches. This CDR3 comprises 15 residues. Germline lookup yields CDR1 SEHNR and CDR2 FQNEAQ (reference sequence). The CDR3 loop reads CASSFLAVSYNEQFF. Written as DNA, the CDR3 is TGTGCCAGCAGCTTCCTAGCGGTCTCCTACAATGAGCAGTTCTTC.

The chain recombines TRBV9 with TRBJ2-5; tentatively, D is TRBD2 (6 bases). V lost 0 bases, J lost 2 bases, and 8 bases lay in between. The CDR3 length is 14 residues. The germline V gene has CDR1 SGDLS and CDR2 YYNGEE. The CDR3 DNA sequence: TGTGCCAGCAGCGTAGGGACTATACAAGAGACCCAGTACTTC. This gives the protein CASSVGTIQETQYF.

This clone was counted once. This rearrangement joins TRBV19 to TRBJ2-5; D possibly corresponds to TRBD1 (5 bases). This CDR3 is 14 amino acids long. CDR1 and CDR2 (germline): LNHDA, SQIVND (reference sequence). Trimming shortened V by 3 bases and J by 2 bases, and 10 bases separated the two germline ends. DNA for the CDR3: TGTGCCAGTAGTATGAGACAGATACAAGAGACCCAGTACTTC. Protein product: CASSMRQIQETQYF.

V usage is TRBV7-2 and J usage is TRBJ2-1; 12 bases agree with TRBD2. J lost 9 bases, V lost 3 bases, and 9 bases had no gene match. This CDR3 has 16 amino acids. Germline loops: CDR1 SGHTA, CDR2 FQGNSA. The CDR3 DNA follows: TGTGCCAGCAGCTTCTCGTCGACTAGCGGGGGCCTTGAGCAGTTCTTC. The encoded protein is CASSFSSTSGGLEQFF.

J is TRBJ1-1 and V is TRBV10-3, with a tentative D call TRBD1 (6 bases). The germline gives CDR1 ENHRY, CDR2 SYGVKD. Trimming took 11 bases from V and 0 from J, leaving 13 bases between them. The CDR3 totals 13 residues. CDR3 nucleotide sequence: TGTGCCTCGGAGGGGGGCATGAACACTGAAGCTTTCTTT. It is translated as CASEGGMNTEAFF.

V gene TRBV2 combines with J gene TRBJ2-6; D possibly corresponds to TRBD1 (6 bases). This CDR3 contains 15 residues. V lost 6 bases and J 2 bases, leaving 11 bases between the germline ends. Germline CDR1 reads SNHLY; CDR2 reads FYNNEI. The CDR3 here is CASRDRTAGANVLTF. The CDR3 nucleotides are TGTGCCAGCAGGGACCGGACAGCTGGGGCCAACGTCCTGACTTTC.

This clone came up a few times. CDR3 protein: CATTVGTGDSPLHF. CDR3 sequence (DNA): TGTGCCACCACGGTAGGTACAGGAGATTCACCCCTCCACTTT. The V and J genes are TRBV28 and TRBJ1-6; a possible D gene is TRBD1 (5 bases). Trimming took off 10 bases at V and 8 bases at J, with 18 bases between the two ends. The CDR3 is made up of 14 amino acids. Germline assignment: CDR1 MDHEN and CDR2 SYDVKM.

The V gene is TRBV7-9, the J gene TRBJ2-7, with D tentatively TRBD1 (5 bases). This CDR3 region has 13 residues. CDR1 is SEHNR, CDR2 FQNEAQ, per germline (reference sequence). V shed 4 bases and J shed 1 base, with 8 bases lying between them. In DNA, the CDR3 is TGTGCCAGCAGCTCAAGACAGTCCTACGAGCAGTACTTC. Translated, it gives CASSSRQSYEQYF.

The V call is TRBV7-2, the J call TRBJ2-1, with no clear D. Germline lookup yields CDR1 SGHTA and CDR2 FQGNSA. Trimming removed 3 bases at V and 0 bases at J, with 9 bases between. This CDR3 has 15 residues. The CDR3, as DNA: TGTGCCAGCAGCTTCTCTGGCGGCTCCTACAATGAGCAGTTCTTC. It codes for CASSFSGGSYNEQFF.

The chain recombines TRBV28 with TRBJ2-1; 9 nucleotides line up with TRBD1. This CDR3 has 17 residues. Germline CDR1 MDHEN, CDR2 SYDVKM. V shed 7 bases, J shed 0 bases, and the junction held 10 bases outside the gene matches. The CDR3 DNA sequence: TGTGCCAGCACGGGACAGGGCCTGTTGCGCTCCTACAATGAGCAGTTCTTC. This sequence encodes CASTGQGLLRSYNEQFF.

The chain has TRBV19 and TRBJ1-2, with D unclear. With 3 bases removed from V and 3 bases from J, the gap between germline ends came to 5 bases. CDR3 length equals 12 residues. CDR1 LNHDA and CDR2 SQIVND come from the germline V gene (reference sequence). Here the CDR3 reads CASSISDYGYTF. The CDR3 nucleotides are TGTGCCAGTAGTATTAGCGACTATGGCTACACCTTC.

The V call is TRBV4-2, the J call TRBJ1-4; the D gene is possibly TRBD1 (6 bases). V was pared by 5 bases and J by 0 bases, with 16 bases between. Germline assignment: CDR1 LGHNA and CDR2 YNFKEQ. The CDR3 loop spans 17 amino acids. The CDR3 DNA follows: TGTGCCAGCAGCTTAACAGGGATGGGAGCAACTAATGAAAAACTGTTTTTT. Residues: CASSLTGMGATNEKLFF.

V gene TRBV5-6 combines with J gene TRBJ1-1; D is ambiguous. The CDR3 has 14 residues. Germline CDR1 reads SGHDT; CDR2 reads YYEEEE. V lost 2 bases and J lost 2, with 10 bases in between. The CDR3 sequence: CASSLVGINTEAFF. CDR3 DNA sequence: TGTGCCAGCAGCTTAGTAGGTATTAACACTGAAGCTTTCTTT.

In this sample, this clone turned up a few times. The genes are TRBV10-3 and TRBJ2-7; D is uncertain. The CDR3 runs to 12 residues. Germline-derived CDR1 and CDR2 are ENHRY and SYGVKD. V gave up 2 bases and J gave up 3 bases, with 5 bases separating them. Here the CDR3 reads CAISEPLYEQYF. In DNA form, the CDR3 reads TGTGCCATCAGTGAGCCACTCTACGAGCAGTACTTC.